These 4 T cell receptor beta chains were sequenced from one sample in a study of cytomegalovirus exposure and HLA in healthy donors. The study ran its PCR with 60 Vbeta and 13 Jbeta primers. Sequencing used immunoSEQ multiplex PCR; TCRdb keeps in-frame clones, though not all of them. The sample has under 300,000 clones; roughly 81% are singletons. Sequenced material: PBMCs. These receptors all come from a woman aged 40-49 years in good health and CMV-seropositive.

V and J are TRBV30 and TRBJ1-1; a possible D gene is TRBD1 (6 bases). Looked up from germline, CDR1 is GTSNPN and CDR2 is SVGIG (reference sequence). V lost 0 bases, J lost 6 bases, and 14 bases lay in between. The CDR3 has 14 residues. CDR3: CAWSVRGGWAEAFF. The CDR3 coding sequence is TGTGCCTGGAGTGTACGAGGGGGTTGGGCTGAAGCTTTCTTT.

In this sample, this clone turned up once. This chain links TRBV20-1 with TRBJ2-1, with D maybe TRBD2 (6 bases). CDR1 and CDR2 (germline): DFQATT, SNEGSKA (reference sequence). The length of the CDR3 is 10 residues. Trimming left V 5 bases short and J 15 bases short, with 14 bases between. This CDR3 reads CSASGTERFF. CDR3 DNA: TGCAGTGCTTCCGGGACTGAGAGGTTCTTC.

The V gene is TRBV29-1, the J gene TRBJ2-1, with D possibly being TRBD2 (5 bases). The V and J ends lost 2 bases and 4 bases respectively, with 6 bases between them. The CDR3 sequence is 12 residues long. CDR1 and CDR2 from the germline V gene are SQVTM and ANQGSEA. The CDR3 region is CSVERGYNEQFF. The DNA for the CDR3 is TGCAGCGTTGAAAGAGGGTACAATGAGCAGTTCTTC.

The chain joins TRBV15 to TRBJ1-1; 8 bases are shared with TRBD1. The germline V gene encodes CDR1 LNHNV and CDR2 YYDKDF (reference sequence). This CDR3 has 14 amino acids. The V gene end was trimmed by 3 bases and the J gene end by 4 bases; junction bases not matched to a gene: 4. DNA of the CDR3: TGTGCCACCAGCAGCGACAGGGGAAGCACTGAAGCTTTCTTT. Translation: CATSSDRGSTEAFF.